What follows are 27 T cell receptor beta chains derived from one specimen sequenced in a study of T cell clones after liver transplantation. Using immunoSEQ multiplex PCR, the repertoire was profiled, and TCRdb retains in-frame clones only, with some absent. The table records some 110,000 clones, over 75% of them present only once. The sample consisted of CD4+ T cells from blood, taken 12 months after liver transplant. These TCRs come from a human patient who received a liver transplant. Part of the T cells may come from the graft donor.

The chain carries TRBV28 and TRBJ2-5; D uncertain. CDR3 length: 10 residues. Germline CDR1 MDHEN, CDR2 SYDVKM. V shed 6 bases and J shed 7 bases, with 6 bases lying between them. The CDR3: CASSDGTQYF. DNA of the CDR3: TGTGCCAGCAGCGACGGGACCCAGTACTTC.

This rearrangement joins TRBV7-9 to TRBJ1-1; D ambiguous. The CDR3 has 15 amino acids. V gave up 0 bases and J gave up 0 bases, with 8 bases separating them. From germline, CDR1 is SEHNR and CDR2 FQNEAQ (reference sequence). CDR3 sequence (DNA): TGTGCCAGCAGCTTAGCACGACGGGTGAACACTGAAGCTTTCTTT. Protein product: CASSLARRVNTEAFF.

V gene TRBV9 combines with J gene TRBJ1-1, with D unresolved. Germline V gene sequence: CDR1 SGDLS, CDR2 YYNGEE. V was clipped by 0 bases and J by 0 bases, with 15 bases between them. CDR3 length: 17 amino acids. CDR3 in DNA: TGTGCCAGCAGCGTAGGGGTATCCACGAGGGTGAACACTGAAGCTTTCTTT. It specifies CASSVGVSTRVNTEAFF.

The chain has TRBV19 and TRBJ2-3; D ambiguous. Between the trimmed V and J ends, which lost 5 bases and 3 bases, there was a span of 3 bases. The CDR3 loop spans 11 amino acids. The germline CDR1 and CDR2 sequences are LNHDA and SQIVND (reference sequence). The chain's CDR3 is CASSQTDTQYF. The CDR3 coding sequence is TGTGCCAGTAGTCAAACAGATACGCAGTATTTT.

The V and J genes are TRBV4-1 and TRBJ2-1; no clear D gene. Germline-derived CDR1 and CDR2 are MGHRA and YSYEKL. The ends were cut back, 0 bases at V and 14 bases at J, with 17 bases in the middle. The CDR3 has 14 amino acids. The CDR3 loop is CASSQDPHRTPEFF. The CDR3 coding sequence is TGCGCCAGCAGCCAAGACCCCCACCGGACCCCTGAGTTCTTC.

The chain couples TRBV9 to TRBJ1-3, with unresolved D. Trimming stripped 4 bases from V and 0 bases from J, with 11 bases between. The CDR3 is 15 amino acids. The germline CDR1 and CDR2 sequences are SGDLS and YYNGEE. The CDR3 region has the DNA TGTGCCAGCAGCACCACCCCGAACTCTGGAAACACCATATATTTT. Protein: CASSTTPNSGNTIYF.

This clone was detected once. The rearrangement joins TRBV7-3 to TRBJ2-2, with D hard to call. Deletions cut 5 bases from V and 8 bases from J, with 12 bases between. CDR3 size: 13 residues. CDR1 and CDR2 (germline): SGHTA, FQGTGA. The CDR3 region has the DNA TGTGCCAGCAGCCAGACGAGTCCAGGGGAGCTGTTTTTT. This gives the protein CASSQTSPGELFF.

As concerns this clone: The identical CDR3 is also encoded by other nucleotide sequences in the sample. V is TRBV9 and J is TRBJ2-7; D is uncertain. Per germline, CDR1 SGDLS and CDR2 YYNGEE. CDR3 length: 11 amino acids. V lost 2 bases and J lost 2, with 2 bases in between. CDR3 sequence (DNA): TGTGCCAGCAGCGTTGCCTACGAGCAGTACTTC. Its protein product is CASSVAYEQYF.

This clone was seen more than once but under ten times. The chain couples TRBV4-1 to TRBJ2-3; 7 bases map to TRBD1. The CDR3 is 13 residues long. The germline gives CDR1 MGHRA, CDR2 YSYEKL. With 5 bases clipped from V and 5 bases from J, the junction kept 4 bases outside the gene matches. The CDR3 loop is CASSFDREDTQYF. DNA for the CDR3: TGCGCCAGCAGCTTTGACAGGGAAGATACGCAGTATTTT.

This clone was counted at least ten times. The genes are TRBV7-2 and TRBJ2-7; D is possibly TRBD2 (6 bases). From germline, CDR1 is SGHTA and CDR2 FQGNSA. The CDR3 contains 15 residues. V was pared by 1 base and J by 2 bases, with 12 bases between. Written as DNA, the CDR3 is TGTGCCAGCAGCTTAGAGGCCAGGGAGGCCTACGAGCAGTACTTC. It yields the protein CASSLEAREAYEQYF.

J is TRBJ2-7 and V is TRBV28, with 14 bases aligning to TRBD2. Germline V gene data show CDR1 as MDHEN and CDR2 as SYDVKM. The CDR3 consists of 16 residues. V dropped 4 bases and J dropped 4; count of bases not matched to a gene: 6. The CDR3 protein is CASSSTRLAGGYEQYF. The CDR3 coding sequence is TGTGCCAGCAGTTCCACCAGACTAGCGGGAGGGTACGAGCAGTACTTC.

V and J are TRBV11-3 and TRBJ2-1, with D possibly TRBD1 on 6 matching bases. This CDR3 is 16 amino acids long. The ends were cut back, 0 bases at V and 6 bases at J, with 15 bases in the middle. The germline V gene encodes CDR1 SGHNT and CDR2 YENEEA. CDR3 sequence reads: CASSLETGRAGNEQFF. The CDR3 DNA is TGTGCCAGCAGCTTAGAGACAGGCAGGGCGGGCAATGAGCAGTTCTTC.

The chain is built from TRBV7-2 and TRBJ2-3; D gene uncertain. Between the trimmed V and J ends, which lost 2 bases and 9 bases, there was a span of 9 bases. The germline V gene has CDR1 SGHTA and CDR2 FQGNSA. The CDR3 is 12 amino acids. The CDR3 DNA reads TGTGCCAGCAGCTTACCGTTCAACACGCAGTATTTT. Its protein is CASSLPFNTQYF.

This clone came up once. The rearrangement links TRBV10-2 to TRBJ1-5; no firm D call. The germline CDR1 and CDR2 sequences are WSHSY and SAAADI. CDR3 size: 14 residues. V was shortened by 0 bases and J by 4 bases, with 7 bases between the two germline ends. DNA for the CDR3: TGCGCCAGCAGTGAGTCGACTCGGAATCAGCCCCAGCATTTT. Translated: CASSESTRNQPQHF.

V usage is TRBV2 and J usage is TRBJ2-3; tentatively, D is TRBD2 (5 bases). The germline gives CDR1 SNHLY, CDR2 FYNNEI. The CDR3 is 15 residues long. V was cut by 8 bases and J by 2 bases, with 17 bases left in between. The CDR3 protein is CASLGSAVATDTQYF. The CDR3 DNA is TGTGCCAGCCTCGGGTCAGCGGTAGCCACAGATACGCAGTATTTT. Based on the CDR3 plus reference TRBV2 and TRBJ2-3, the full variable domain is EPEVTQTPSHQVTQMGQEVILRCVPISNHLYFYWYRQILGQKVEFLVSFYNNEISEKSEIFDDQFSVERPDGSNFTLKIRSTKLEDSAMYFCASLGSAVATDTQYFGPGTRLTVL.

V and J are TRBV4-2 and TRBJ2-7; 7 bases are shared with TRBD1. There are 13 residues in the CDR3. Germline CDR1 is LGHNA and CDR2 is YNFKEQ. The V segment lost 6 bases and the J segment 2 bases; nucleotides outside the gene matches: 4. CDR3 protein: CASRQQGTYEQYF. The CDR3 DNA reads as TGTGCCAGCAGACAACAGGGGACCTACGAGCAGTACTTC.

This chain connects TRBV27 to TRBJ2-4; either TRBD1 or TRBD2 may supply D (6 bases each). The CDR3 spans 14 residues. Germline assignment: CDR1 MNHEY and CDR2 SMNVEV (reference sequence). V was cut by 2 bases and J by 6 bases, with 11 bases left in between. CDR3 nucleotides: TGTGCCAGCAGTTTAGGCAGGGGAGGAAACATTCAGTACTTC. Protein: CASSLGRGGNIQYF.

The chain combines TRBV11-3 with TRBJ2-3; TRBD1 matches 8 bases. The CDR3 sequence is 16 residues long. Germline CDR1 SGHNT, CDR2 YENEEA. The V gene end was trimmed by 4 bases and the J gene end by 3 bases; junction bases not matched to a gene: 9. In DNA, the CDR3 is TGTGCCAGCAGCTCCTCCGGGACAGGCGGTACAGATACGCAGTATTTT. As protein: CASSSSGTGGTDTQYF. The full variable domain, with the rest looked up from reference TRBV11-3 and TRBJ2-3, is EAGVVQSPRYKIIEKKQPVAFWCNPISGHNTLYWYLQNLGQGPELLIRYENEEAVDDSQLPKDRFSAERLKGVDSTLKIQPAELGDSAVYLCASSSSGTGGTDTQYFGPGTRLTVL.

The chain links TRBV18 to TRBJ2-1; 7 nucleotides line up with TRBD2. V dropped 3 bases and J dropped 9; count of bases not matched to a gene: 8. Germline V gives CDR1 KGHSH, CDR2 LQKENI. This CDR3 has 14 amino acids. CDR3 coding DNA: TGTGCCAGCTCACCGATCCCGGGAGGAGCTGAGCAGTTCTTC. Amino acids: CASSPIPGGAEQFF.

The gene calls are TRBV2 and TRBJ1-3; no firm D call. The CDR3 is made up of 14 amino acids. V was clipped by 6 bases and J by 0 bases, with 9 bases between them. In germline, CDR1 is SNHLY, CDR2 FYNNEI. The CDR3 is CASSAPPSGNTIYF. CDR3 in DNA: TGTGCCAGCAGCGCCCCCCCCTCTGGAAACACCATATATTTT. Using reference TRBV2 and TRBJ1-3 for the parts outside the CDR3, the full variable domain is EPEVTQTPSHQVTQMGQEVILRCVPISNHLYFYWYRQILGQKVEFLVSFYNNEISEKSEIFDDQFSVERPDGSNFTLKIRSTKLEDSAMYFCASSAPPSGNTIYFGEGSWLTVV.

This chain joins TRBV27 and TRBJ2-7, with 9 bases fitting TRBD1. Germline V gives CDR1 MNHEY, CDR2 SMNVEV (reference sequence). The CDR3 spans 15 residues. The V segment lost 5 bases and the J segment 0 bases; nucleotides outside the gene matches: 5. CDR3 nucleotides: TGTGCCAGCAGTACAGGGGGCGCGGGCTCCTACGAGCAGTACTTC. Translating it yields CASSTGGAGSYEQYF.

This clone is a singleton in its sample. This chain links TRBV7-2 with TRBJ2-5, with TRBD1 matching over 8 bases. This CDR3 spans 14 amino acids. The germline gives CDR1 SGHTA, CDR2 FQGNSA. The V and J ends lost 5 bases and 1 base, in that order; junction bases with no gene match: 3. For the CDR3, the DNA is TGTGCCAGCAGCCGGACAGGGTTCCAAGAGACCCAGTACTTC. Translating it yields CASSRTGFQETQYF.

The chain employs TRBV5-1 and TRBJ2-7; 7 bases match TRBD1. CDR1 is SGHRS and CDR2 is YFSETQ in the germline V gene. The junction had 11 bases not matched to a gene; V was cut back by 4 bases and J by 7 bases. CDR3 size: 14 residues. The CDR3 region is CASSPGQLMGEQYF. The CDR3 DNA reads TGCGCCAGCAGCCCGGGACAGCTAATGGGGGAGCAGTACTTC.

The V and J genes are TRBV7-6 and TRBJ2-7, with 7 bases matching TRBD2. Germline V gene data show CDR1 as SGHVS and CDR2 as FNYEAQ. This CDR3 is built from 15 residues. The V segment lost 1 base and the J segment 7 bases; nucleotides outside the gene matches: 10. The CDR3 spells CASSLGGKGAGEQYF. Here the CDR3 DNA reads TGTGCCAGCAGCTTAGGTGGGAAGGGAGCGGGGGAGCAGTACTTC.

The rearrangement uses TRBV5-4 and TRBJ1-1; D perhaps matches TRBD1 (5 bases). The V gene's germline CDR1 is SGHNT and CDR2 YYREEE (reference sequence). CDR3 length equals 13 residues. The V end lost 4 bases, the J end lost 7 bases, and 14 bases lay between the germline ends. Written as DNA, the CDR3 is TGTGCCAGCAGCCTGTGGGGCAGGGATGAAGCTTTCTTT. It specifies CASSLWGRDEAFF.

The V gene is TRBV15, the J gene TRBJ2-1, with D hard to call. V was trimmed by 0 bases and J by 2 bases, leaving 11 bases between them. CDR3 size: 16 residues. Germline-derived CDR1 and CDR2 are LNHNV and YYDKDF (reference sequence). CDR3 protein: CATSRDPRPTYNEQFF. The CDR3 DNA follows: TGTGCCACCAGCAGAGATCCCCGGCCTACCTACAATGAGCAGTTCTTC.

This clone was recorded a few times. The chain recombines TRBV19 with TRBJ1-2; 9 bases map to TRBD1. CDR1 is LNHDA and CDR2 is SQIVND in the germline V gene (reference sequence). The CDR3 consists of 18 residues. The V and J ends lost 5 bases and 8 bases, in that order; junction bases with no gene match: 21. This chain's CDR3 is CASSFPAGQGGHVIGYTF. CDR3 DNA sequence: TGTGCCAGTAGTTTCCCTGCGGGACAGGGAGGGCATGTGATAGGCTACACCTTC.